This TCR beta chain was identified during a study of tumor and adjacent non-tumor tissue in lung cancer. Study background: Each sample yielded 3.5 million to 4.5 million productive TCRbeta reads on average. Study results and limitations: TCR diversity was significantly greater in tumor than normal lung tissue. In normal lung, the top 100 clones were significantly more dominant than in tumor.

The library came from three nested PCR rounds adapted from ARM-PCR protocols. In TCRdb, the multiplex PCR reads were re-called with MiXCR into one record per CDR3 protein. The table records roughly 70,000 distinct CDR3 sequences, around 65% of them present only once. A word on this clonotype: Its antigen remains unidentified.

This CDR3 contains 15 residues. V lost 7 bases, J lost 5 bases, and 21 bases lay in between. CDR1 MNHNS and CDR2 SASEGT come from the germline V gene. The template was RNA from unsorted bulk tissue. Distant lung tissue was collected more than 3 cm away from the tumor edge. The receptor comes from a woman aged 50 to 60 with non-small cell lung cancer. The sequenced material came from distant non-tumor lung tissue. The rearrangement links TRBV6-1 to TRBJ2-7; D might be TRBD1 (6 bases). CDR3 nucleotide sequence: TGTGCCAGCACTCCGTATGGACAGATCGCGGACGAGCAGTACTTC. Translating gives CASTPYGQIADEQYF.